The text below deals with one T cell receptor beta chain. Its target antigen remains unknown. There are no base qualities to consult, and no much larger clone falls within one base. The data were taken from a study of blood T cell repertoires in COVID-19 (dated by TCRdb to the early 2020s). Notes on the research overall: Samples from collaborators originated in the United States, Italy and Spain and spanned both the acute and convalescent phases of COVID-19. The repertoires were released in a freely available public database meant as a resource for research on the immune response to SARS-CoV-2. Where HLA class I and class II types were available, the types were taken from metadata supplied by the sample provider, not from assay-based typing. The material from the prospective study consisted of cDNA or gDNA derived from T cells, B-cell-depleted T cells, or PBMCs. The samples were drawn from the first 160 participants of the ongoing ImmuneRACE study and from some 1,300 subjects provided by 6 global collaborators. Sample metadata almost always included a de-identified subject ID, COVID-19 status, age in years and sex. Subjects who had been exposed to COVID-19, were actively infected with it, or had recovered from it provided the deeply sampled blood TCRbeta repertoires that made up the dataset.

TCRbeta CDR3 regions were amplified from genomic DNA by means of the immunoSEQ Assay, a bias-controlled multiplex PCR. Turning to the authors' computational methods: Within the assay, amplification of reference gene primers was used to estimate how many nucleated cells each sample contained. To quantify the absolute abundance of each unique TCRbeta CDR3 rearrangement, sequence reads were collapsed and filtered. For each sample, productive Simpson clonality was calculated by taking the square root of Simpson's diversity index across productive rearrangements. The table comes from immuneACCESS by way of TCRdb, which keeps in-frame sequences with V and J called. Part of the clones is missing from these tables; in studies checked, under half for an unresolved V gene and the rest for unknown reasons. From that table come the V and J calls and clone size; the DNA was used to work out D and trimming. This sample gives about 160,000 clones in total; 70% to 90% of them show up just once. Less than 8% of the sample goes to the ten largest clones.

The paper as a whole reports these results and caveats: Clinical and demographic metadata were provided uncurated, with the amount varying by source and participant.

In the prospective study, participants were roughly 18 to 95 years old, resided in 24 geographic areas of the United States, and were enrolled through a virtual design. To assign participants to cohorts, the prospective study relied on clinical history that participants themselves reported in a screening survey and a study questionnaire. ImmuneRACE Cohort 3 recovered participants were defined by two consecutive negative NP/OP PCR tests, healthcare professional clearance, or symptom resolution. In the prospective study, whole blood, serum and a nasopharyngeal or oropharyngeal swab were collected from each participant by mobile phlebotomists. Additional blood draws and questionnaires over an approximately two-month period could optionally be provided by prospective study participants. Before DNA extraction, blood samples from the prospective study were shipped at room temperature or frozen. The CDR3 goes from the cysteine to the phenylalanine over 16 residues. Only the CDR3 part of the read is kept: 48 bases, read in frame from the first base. Here V drops 4 bases and J drops 0 bases, and the junction holds 5 bases not matched to any gene. CDR1 and CDR2, looked up from the germline V gene, are SGHTS and YDEGEE.

The chain links TRBV5-8 with TRBJ1-3; 9 nucleotides in the junction match TRBD1. The receptor's source is a woman aged 45-59 years who had recovered from COVID-19. The sequenced sample was PBMCs or T cells enriched from blood (not recorded which). The DNA is as follows: TGTGCCAGCAGCCTGGGACAGGGTAGCTCTGGAAACACCATATATTTT. Its protein reads: CASSLGQGSSGNTIYF.